The 18 T cell receptor beta chains below come from one sample, sequenced in a study of blood T cells in healthy people across ages. For the second PCR, which ran for about 7 to 11 cycles, a sample-barcoded 5' primer and a J-beta primer mix were used. TCRdb re-called the 5' RACE reads through MiXCR, storing one row per CDR3 protein. The data hold 1.5 million or so distinct CDR3 sequences, with approximately 42% observed a single time. Sequencing was carried out using blood. The receptors come from a woman younger than 30 in good health.

This clonotype has more than one count but fewer than ten. The chain joins TRBV20-1 to TRBJ2-3; 7 nucleotides match TRBD1. Germline CDR1 and CDR2: DFQATT and SNEGSKA (reference sequence). Trimming took 1 base from V and 4 from J; bases not matched to a gene: 8. The CDR3 sequence is 15 residues long. The CDR3 DNA follows: TGCAGTGCTAGAGCCACGGGGACAGCCGCAGATACGCAGTATTTT. This encodes CSARATGTAADTQYF.

In this sample, this clonotype turned up a few times. CDR3 nucleotide sequence: TGTGCCAGCAGCCAAGATGTACTAATCCTACAGTTCTTC. Protein sequence: CASSQDVLILQFF. V is TRBV14 and J is TRBJ2-1; D gene unclear. The germline V gene encodes CDR1 SGHDN and CDR2 FVKESK. V shed 0 bases and J shed 13 bases, with 13 bases lying between them. The CDR3 contains 13 residues.

CDR3: CASSPNGGDSNQPQHF. In nucleotides, the CDR3 is TGTGCCAGCAGCCCCAATGGGGGGGATAGCAATCAGCCCCAGCATTTT. The chain joins TRBV9 to TRBJ1-5, with D tentatively TRBD1 (5 bases). The CDR3 covers 16 residues. Germline V gene lookup returns CDR1 SGDLS and CDR2 YYNGEE. Trimming shortened V by 4 bases and J by 0 bases, and 14 bases separated the two germline ends.

The sample holds a few counts of this clonotype. The chain links TRBV5-5 to TRBJ1-1; D unresolved. The ends were cut back, 4 bases at V and 4 bases at J, with 11 bases in the middle. The CDR3 is 13 residues long. Germline loops: CDR1 SGHKS, CDR2 YYEKEE (reference sequence). The CDR3 bases are TGTGCCAGCAGCCTCGGTTTCAGCACTGAAGCTTTCTTT. Translation: CASSLGFSTEAFF.

This clonotype was detected only once. V and J are TRBV10-3 and TRBJ1-3, with D possibly matching TRBD1 (6 bases). In germline, CDR1 is ENHRY, CDR2 SYGVKD. The germline V and J ends were trimmed by 2 bases and 4 bases, with 15 bases remaining between them. The CDR3 totals 16 residues. This CDR3 reads CAISERPGESGNTIYF. CDR3 bases: TGTGCCATCAGTGAGAGGCCAGGGGAGAGCGGAAACACCATATATTTT.

A few counts support this clonotype. The CDR3 bases are TGTGCCAGCAGCCGGAAGGGACAGGGTAATAGAGAGACCCAGTACTTC. Translation gives CASSRKGQGNRETQYF. This chain connects TRBV4-2 to TRBJ2-5, with 9 bases matching TRBD1. Looked up from germline, CDR1 is LGHNA and CDR2 is YNFKEQ. Losses at the gene ends were 4 bases for V and 4 bases for J; bases not matched to a gene: 10. This CDR3 region has 16 residues.

At least ten counts were recorded for this clonotype. V is TRBV10-3 and J is TRBJ2-5; tentatively, D is TRBD1 (5 bases). CDR3 length: 14 residues. V was clipped by 1 base and J by 1 base, with 7 bases between them. CDR1 and CDR2 from the germline V gene are ENHRY and SYGVKD. Written as DNA, the CDR3 is TGTGCCATCAGTGAGTTTGGGGCCCAAGAGACCCAGTACTTC. Translation gives CAISEFGAQETQYF.

V gene TRBV20-1 combines with J gene TRBJ2-3, with 13 bases aligning to TRBD2. Per germline, CDR1 DFQATT and CDR2 SNEGSKA (reference sequence). The CDR3 loop spans 16 amino acids. The V gene end was trimmed by 2 bases and the J gene end by 1 base; junction bases not matched to a gene: 3. As DNA, the CDR3 is TGCAGTGCTAGACAACTAGCGGGAGGGGGCACAGATACGCAGTATTTT. Residues: CSARQLAGGGTDTQYF.

In DNA form, the CDR3 reads TGTGCCAGCAGCGTCTCATTGGGGGGGGACAGGGGTACGCAGTATTTT. Protein product: CASSVSLGGDRGTQYF. V usage is TRBV9 and J usage is TRBJ2-3; 10 bases are a match to TRBD1. The CDR3 loop spans 16 amino acids. Germline CDR1 SGDLS, CDR2 YYNGEE. Trimming at V came to 2 bases and at J to 8 bases, leaving 11 bases not matched to a gene.

This clonotype was observed a few times. This chain uses TRBV5-1 with TRBJ2-3; D call uncertain. CDR3 length equals 16 residues. Per germline, CDR1 SGHRS and CDR2 YFSETQ. V gave up 0 bases and J gave up 4 bases, with 15 bases separating them. The CDR3 coding sequence is TGCGCCAGCAGCTTGGATGGGGTTGGGTTCGCAGATACGCAGTATTTT. This codes for CASSLDGVGFADTQYF.

This clonotype was seen more than once but under ten times. The chain combines TRBV7-8 with TRBJ1-2; 7 positions agree with TRBD1. J was trimmed by 5 bases and V by 1 base; bases with no gene match: 13. This CDR3 has 17 amino acids. In germline, CDR1 is SGHVS, CDR2 FQNEAQ. The CDR3 DNA sequence: TGTGCCAGCAGCTTAGGTCTAGGGACAGCCGATGGTTATGGCTACACCTTC. Translated, it gives CASSLGLGTADGYGYTF.

V usage is TRBV6-2 or TRBV6-3 and J usage is TRBJ2-7, with D hard to call. This CDR3 comprises 16 residues. V lost 6 bases and J lost 3, with 21 bases in between. CDR1 and CDR2 (germline): MNHEY, SVGEGT. CDR3 nucleotide sequence: TGTGCCAGCAGCCCGACCGGGTGTCAGCTCGGCTACGAGCAGTACTTC. It encodes CASSPTGCQLGYEQYF.

This clonotype was seen repeatedly, ten times or more. The gene calls are TRBV7-2 and TRBJ1-2; 7 bases line up with TRBD1. The CDR3 has 12 amino acids. Germline values: CDR1 SGHTA, CDR2 FQGNSA. Trimming removed 5 bases from V and 7 bases from J; junction bases left unmatched: 4. CDR3 region: CASSPTGVGYTF. The CDR3 coding sequence is TGTGCCAGCAGCCCAACAGGGGTTGGCTACACCTTC.

This clonotype showed up many times. The V gene is TRBV20-1, the J gene TRBJ2-7; D possibly corresponds to TRBD1 (5 bases). This CDR3 region has 14 residues. The germline V gene has CDR1 DFQATT and CDR2 SNEGSKA (reference sequence). Trimming left V 0 bases short and J 3 bases short, with 12 bases between. CDR3 DNA sequence: TGCAGTGCTAGAGATCCCAGGGTGTTCTACGAGCAGTACTTC. The encoded protein is CSARDPRVFYEQYF.

The chain combines TRBV5-1 with TRBJ2-4; possible D gene TRBD1, 6 bases. CDR1 and CDR2 (germline): SGHRS, YFSETQ. The CDR3 is 12 residues long. V lost 0 bases, J lost 15 bases, and 13 bases lay in between. The CDR3 here is CASSLGGLERYF. The CDR3, as DNA: TGCGCCAGCAGCTTGGGGGGGCTCGAGCGGTACTTC. Combining the CDR3 with reference TRBV5-1 and TRBJ2-4 gives the whole variable domain KAGVTQTPRYLIKTRGQQVTLSCSPISGHRSVSWYQQTPGQGLQFLFEYFSETQRNKGNFPGRFSGRQFSNSRSEMNVSTLELGDSALYLCASSLGGLERYFGAGTRLSVL.

The chain recombines TRBV20-1 with TRBJ1-4; D is ambiguous. V lost 1 base, J lost 4 bases, and 10 bases lay in between. Germline loops: CDR1 DFQATT, CDR2 SNEGSKA (reference sequence). The CDR3 has 14 residues. CDR3 sequence (DNA): TGCAGTGCTAGAGTGACTGGCGGTAATGAAAAACTGTTTTTT. It is translated as CSARVTGGNEKLFF.

This clonotype showed up just a few times. The V call is TRBV10-1, the J call TRBJ2-3; the match to TRBD2 covers 8 bases. J lost 7 bases, V lost 6 bases, and 9 bases had no gene match. Germline lookup yields CDR1 WNHNN and CDR2 SYGVQD (reference sequence). This CDR3 comprises 14 residues. The CDR3 region has the DNA TGCGCCAGCAGCTTAGCGGGGCGAGGAAATACGCAGTATTTT. Its protein product is CASSLAGRGNTQYF.

This clonotype was seen ten or more times. The V gene is TRBV10-3, the J gene TRBJ2-5; 8 positions agree with TRBD1. Germline lookup yields CDR1 ENHRY and CDR2 SYGVKD. CDR3 size: 14 residues. With V trimmed by 0 bases and J by 5 bases, 2 bases remained unmatched. The CDR3 region is CAISESTGDETQYF. The CDR3 DNA reads as TGTGCCATCAGTGAGTCGACAGGGGACGAGACCCAGTACTTC.